The sequence of this T cell receptor (beta chain) was determined in a study of shared clonotypes between healthy human individuals. Notes on the study in general: Relative to clonotypes present in all four donors, those not shared had lower generation probabilities.

In the sorted-subset replicate PCRs, about 190 ng DNA, roughly 30,000 T cell genomes, was used. Generated by immunoSEQ multiplex PCR, the TCRdb table keeps only in-frame clones and is missing some. The table has approximately 2,000,000 clones, just under 95% seen once. This clone was seen a single time. The antigen remains undetermined. The CDR3 is 14 amino acids. V gave up 2 bases and J gave up 1 base, with 7 bases separating them. The germline CDR1 and CDR2 sequences are MGHRA and YSYEKL. Sequencing was carried out using naive CD4+ T cells from PBMCs. The subset denotes: CD45RA+ positively selected. The clonotype originates from a man aged 18 to 35 in good health. Some clones in this sample may be carry-over from other donors' samples. The chain employs TRBV4-1 and TRBJ2-3; no clear D gene. CDR3 loop: CASSQPRGTDTQYF. DNA of the CDR3: TGCGCCAGCAGCCAACCTCGGGGCACAGATACGCAGTATTTT.